Shown below are 3 T cell receptor beta chains from a single sample sequenced in a study of T cells after yellow fever vaccination. TCRdb re-called the 5' RACE reads through MiXCR, storing one row per CDR3 protein. The sample lists hundreds of thousands of distinct CDR3 sequences; approximately 8% were seen once. The source material was PBMCs, sampled roughly 46 days after the first yellow fever vaccination. These receptors all stem from a man aged 18 to 29 who received the YFV17D yellow fever vaccine.

The gene calls are TRBV19 and TRBJ2-1, with 11 bases fitting TRBD2. Germline CDR1 is LNHDA and CDR2 is SQIVND (reference sequence). Trimming took 10 bases from V and 2 from J; bases not matched to a gene: 10. There are 16 residues in the CDR3. CDR3 DNA: TGTGCCACTAGGGCTAGCGGGGGGTTCCCCTACAATGAGCAGTTCTTC. Its protein product is CATRASGGFPYNEQFF.

This clonotype was seen more than once but under ten times. This chain joins TRBV5-1 and TRBJ2-1, with D unclear. Trimming removed 4 bases at V and 0 bases at J, with 11 bases between. This CDR3 is built from 15 residues. Looked up from germline, CDR1 is SGHRS and CDR2 is YFSETQ. CDR3 sequence reads: CASSLGFSSYNEQFF. The CDR3, as DNA: TGCGCCAGCAGCCTTGGTTTCAGCTCCTACAATGAGCAGTTCTTC.

The J gene is TRBJ1-3, the V gene TRBV13; D not resolved. Germline V gene sequence: CDR1 PRHDT, CDR2 FYEKMQ (reference sequence). Trimming pared 0 bases from V and 0 bases from J, leaving 12 bases between. The CDR3 sequence is 17 residues long. The CDR3 DNA is TGTGCCAGCAGCTTAGGCCTTGGCAGGACCTCTGGAAACACCATATATTTT. It yields the protein CASSLGLGRTSGNTIYF.